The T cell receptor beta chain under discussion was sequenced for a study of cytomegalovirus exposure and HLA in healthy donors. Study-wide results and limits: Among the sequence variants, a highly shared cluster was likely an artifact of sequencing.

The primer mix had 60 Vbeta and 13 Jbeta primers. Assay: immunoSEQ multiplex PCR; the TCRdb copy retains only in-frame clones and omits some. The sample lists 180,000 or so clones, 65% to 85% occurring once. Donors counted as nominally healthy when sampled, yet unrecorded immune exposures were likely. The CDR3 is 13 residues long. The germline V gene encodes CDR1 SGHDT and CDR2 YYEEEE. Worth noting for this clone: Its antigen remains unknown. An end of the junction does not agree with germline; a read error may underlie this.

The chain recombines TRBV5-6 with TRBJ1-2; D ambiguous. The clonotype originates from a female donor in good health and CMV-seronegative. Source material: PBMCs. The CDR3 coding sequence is TGTGCCAGCAGCTTAGGAGGGCCAGAGGAAGTTAACTTC. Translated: CASSLGGPEEVNF.